The 4 T cell receptor beta chains in this list originate from one sample, sequenced in a study of a mutant IDH1 vaccine in newly diagnosed glioma. The antigens of these receptors remain unknown. Documented time point: week 35, safety follow-up. The content of each vaccine dose was 300 ug of mutant IDH1 20-mer peptide, and topical imiquimod accompanied it. Generated by immunoSEQ multiplex PCR, the TCRdb table keeps only in-frame clones and is missing some. The sample has approximately 47,000 clones, 88% seen once. Sample: PBMCs, taken from a glioma patient whose treatment included an IDH1 peptide vaccine. All receptors derive from a woman aged 40 to 50 with glioma.

The chain couples TRBV6-6 to TRBJ1-1; no reliable D call. V was trimmed by 8 bases and J by 4 bases, leaving 14 bases between them. This CDR3 spans 13 amino acids. Germline assignment: CDR1 MNHNY and CDR2 SVGAGI (reference sequence). The CDR3 coding sequence is TGTGCCAGCCTCCCTTCCGAACGCACTGAAGCTTTCTTT. Translating gives CASLPSERTEAFF.

This clone has only a few counts. The genes are TRBV14 and TRBJ1-1, with D tentatively TRBD1 (5 bases). Germline CDR1 SGHDN, CDR2 FVKESK. CDR3 length equals 13 residues. V was shortened by 4 bases and J by 1 base, with 7 bases between the two germline ends. The CDR3 region has the DNA TGTGCCAGCAGCCCACAGGAGAACACTGAAGCTTTCTTT. It specifies CASSPQENTEAFF.

The chain links TRBV27 to TRBJ1-5; D is possibly TRBD1 (5 bases). The ends were cut back, 3 bases at V and 14 bases at J, with 20 bases in the middle. Germline assignment: CDR1 MNHEY and CDR2 SMNVEV (reference sequence). The CDR3 totals 14 residues. The CDR3 DNA follows: TGTGCCAGCAGTTTTCTTGGCCGGGGGTCGGACAAGCATTTT. Translated: CASSFLGRGSDKHF.

J is TRBJ1-4 and V is TRBV7-8; D not certain. Germline-derived CDR1 and CDR2 are SGHVS and FQNEAQ. V dropped 4 bases and J dropped 7 bases, with 7 bases sitting between them. The CDR3 length is 12 residues. CDR3 loop: CASSSRSEKLFF. CDR3 coding DNA: TGTGCCAGCAGCTCCAGAAGTGAAAAACTGTTTTTT.